The sequence of this T cell receptor (beta chain) was determined in a study of T cell responses to AZD1222 COVID-19 vaccine. TCRdb's table, derived via immunoSEQ multiplex PCR, lists solely in-frame clones and lacks some. The repertoire consists of 140,000 to 150,000 clones, with roughly 90% occurring once and the leading ten covering around 1.7%. This CDR3 is built from 18 residues. The ends lost 6 bases at V and 2 bases at J; junction bases unmatched: 13. In germline, CDR1 is LGHDT, CDR2 YNNKEL (reference sequence). The V call is TRBV3-1 (or the pseudogene TRBV3-2), the J call TRBJ2-1; TRBD2 matches at 10 bases. The TCR comes from an adult in good health. Sequencing used peripheral blood, obtained on day 0 of AZD1222 vaccination. CDR3 nucleotide sequence: TGTGCCAGCAGTCGAAACAACTTAGCGGGAGGAACCTACAATGAGCAGTTCTTC. Translated: CASSRNNLAGGTYNEQFF.